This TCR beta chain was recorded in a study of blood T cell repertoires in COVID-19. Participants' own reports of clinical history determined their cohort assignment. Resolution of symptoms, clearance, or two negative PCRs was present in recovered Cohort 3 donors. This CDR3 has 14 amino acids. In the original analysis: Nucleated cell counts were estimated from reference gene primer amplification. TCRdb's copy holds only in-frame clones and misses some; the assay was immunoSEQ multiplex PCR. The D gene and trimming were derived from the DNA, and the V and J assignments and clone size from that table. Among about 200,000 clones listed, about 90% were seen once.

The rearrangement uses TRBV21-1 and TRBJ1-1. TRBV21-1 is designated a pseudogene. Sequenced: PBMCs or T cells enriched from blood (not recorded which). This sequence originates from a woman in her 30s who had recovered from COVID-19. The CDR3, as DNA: TGTGCCAGCAGCAAAGGCGGTGTCCCGGGAGAAGCTTTCTTT. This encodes CASSKGGVPGEAFF.